This T cell receptor beta chain was recovered during a study of blood T cell repertoires in COVID-19. Across the whole study: Donors in the United States, Italy and Spain gave samples during acute or convalescent COVID-19. T cells, B-cell-depleted T cells, or PBMCs supplied cDNA or gDNA.

The CDR3 contains 17 residues. Original processing notes: Quantification of nucleated cells was approximated via reference gene primer amplification. Libraries were prepared by immunoSEQ multiplex PCR; TCRdb keeps only in-frame clonotypes and omits some of them. Clone size and the V and J calls come from that table; the DNA yielded D and trimming. The data contain roughly 42,000 clones, about 87% of them singletons. The chain is built from TRBV21-1 and TRBJ2-3; the table's D call of TRBD1 was not tested on the DNA. TRBV21-1 corresponds to a pseudogene. The sequenced sample consisted of peripheral blood. This TCR derives from a human donor in a cohort sampled during active COVID-19. The CDR3 nucleotides are TGTGCCAGCAGCAAAGGAGACAGGGGGCGCCGGGGGGATACGCAGTATTTT. The encoded protein is CASSKGDRGRRGDTQYF.